These 8 T cell receptor beta chains originate from one sample sequenced in a study of blood T cell repertoires in COVID-19. Libraries were prepared by immunoSEQ multiplex PCR; TCRdb keeps only in-frame clonotypes and omits some of them. The sample lists 50,000 to 75,000 clones; 87% were seen once. What was sequenced was peripheral blood. These receptor sequences come from a man between 60 and 70 years old with acute or convalescent COVID-19.

The chain couples TRBV7-2 to TRBJ2-5, with a weak D call TRBD2 (7 bases). V gave up 1 base and J gave up 5 bases, with 14 bases separating them. Per the germline V gene, CDR1 is SGHTA and CDR2 is FQGNSA. This CDR3 region has 15 residues. CDR3 loop: CASSLGGGALETQYF. For the CDR3, the DNA is TGTGCCAGCAGCTTAGGTGGGGGGGCCCTTGAGACCCAGTACTTC.

This clone was seen once. The V call is TRBV11-2, the J call TRBJ2-3, with TRBD2 identical over 7 bases. The germline V gene encodes CDR1 SGHAT and CDR2 FQNNGV. CDR3 size: 15 residues. V shed 3 bases, J shed 2 bases, and the junction held 5 bases outside the gene matches. Here the CDR3 reads CASSLWTSDTDTQYF. The CDR3 DNA sequence: TGTGCCAGCAGCTTGTGGACTAGTGACACAGATACGCAGTATTTT. The whole variable domain, filled in from reference TRBV11-2 and TRBJ2-3, reads EAGVAQSPRYKIIEKRQSVAFWCNPISGHATLYWYQQILGQGPKLLIQFQNNGVVDDSQLPKDRFSAERLKGVDSTLKIQPAKLEDSAVYLCASSLWTSDTDTQYFGPGTRLTVL.

The rearrangement joins TRBV11-2 to TRBJ2-1; the match to TRBD1 covers 8 bases. V was clipped by 5 bases and J by 4 bases; unmatched bases: 13. The CDR3 runs 17 residues. Germline V gives CDR1 SGHAT, CDR2 FQNNGV. The CDR3 reads CASSRGGQGFLYNEQFF. CDR3 sequence (DNA): TGTGCCAGCAGCAGGGGAGGACAGGGTTTTTTATACAATGAGCAGTTCTTC. The full variable domain, with the rest looked up from reference TRBV11-2 and TRBJ2-1, is EAGVAQSPRYKIIEKRQSVAFWCNPISGHATLYWYQQILGQGPKLLIQFQNNGVVDDSQLPKDRFSAERLKGVDSTLKIQPAKLEDSAVYLCASSRGGQGFLYNEQFFGPGTRLTVL.

This chain links TRBV7-8 with TRBJ2-2; 10 bases match TRBD1. Losses at the gene ends were 5 bases for V and 3 bases for J; bases not matched to a gene: 3. The CDR3 consists of 15 residues. Germline V lookup: CDR1 SGHVS, CDR2 FQNEAQ. CDR3 nucleotide sequence: TGTGCCAGCAGCCCGACAGGGGGCGACACCGGGGAGCTGTTTTTT. Amino acid sequence: CASSPTGGDTGELFF.

This clone was counted a few times. This chain uses TRBV27 with TRBJ1-2, with 8 positions matching TRBD1. The junction had 10 bases not matched to a gene; V was cut back by 6 bases and J by 7 bases. The length of the CDR3 is 14 residues. The germline V gene has CDR1 MNHEY and CDR2 SMNVEV (reference sequence). CDR3 in amino acids: CASREDRGSGGYTF. CDR3 DNA sequence: TGTGCCAGCAGAGAAGACAGGGGATCTGGTGGCTACACCTTC.

This chain links TRBV7-2 with TRBJ2-2, with TRBD2 matching over 8 bases. This CDR3 has 16 amino acids. J was trimmed by 6 bases and V by 2 bases; bases with no gene match: 8. The germline V gene encodes CDR1 SGHTA and CDR2 FQGNSA. CDR3 bases: TGTGCCAGCAGCTTATGGGGCGGGGGGACCCCCGGGGAGCTGTTTTTT. Its translation: CASSLWGGGTPGELFF.

The chain is built from TRBV10-3 and TRBJ2-3; 7 positions match TRBD2. This CDR3 contains 13 residues. Germline loops: CDR1 ENHRY, CDR2 SYGVKD. V trimming: 10 bases; J trimming: 6 bases; junction bases outside the gene matches: 10. CDR3 region: CATYSGAIDTQYF. CDR3 sequence (DNA): TGTGCCACCTACAGCGGGGCTATTGATACGCAGTATTTT.

The CDR3 nucleotides read TGTGCCAGCAGCTTGGTGGGATTGACAGCCCAGGGGACTGAAGCTTTCTTT. Amino acids: CASSLVGLTAQGTEAFF. The V and J genes are TRBV5-6 and TRBJ1-1; D is perhaps TRBD1 (6 bases). V was cut by 0 bases and J by 5 bases, with 20 bases left in between. Per germline, CDR1 SGHDT and CDR2 YYEEEE. This CDR3 has 17 residues.